The rows below give T cell receptor beta chains drawn from one sample of a study of CD8 T cells in ankylosing spondylitis. Using its own MiXCR run on the 5' RACE reads, TCRdb lists one record per CDR3 protein. This table has 250,000 to 350,000 distinct CDR3 sequences, roughly 8% appearing once. Material: blood, either unsorted or a sorted T cell fraction (not recorded which). Receptors were obtained from a male donor with ankylosing spondylitis. The CDR3 runs from the conserved cysteine through the conserved F or W. The order of the fields is D gene, J gene, V gene, CDR3 length, clone size, CDR3 DNA, CDR3 protein. The D gene is left open where the match is weak. A clone size is listed for some rows: how often the clone was seen (once, few, many), or a class if it is expanded.

d_gene: -; j_gene: TRBJ2-5; v_gene: TRBV19; len: 15; abundance: few; CDR3nt: TGTGCCAGTAGTATAGATCGGGGTACCCAAGAGACCCAGTACTTC; CDR3aa: CASSIDRGTQETQYF
d_gene: -; j_gene: TRBJ2-7; v_gene: TRBV20-1; len: 14; abundance: few; CDR3nt: TGCAGTGCTAGAGATCCCCTAGGGGGGTACGAGCAGTACTTC; CDR3aa: CSARDPLGGYEQYF
d_gene: -; j_gene: TRBJ1-5; v_gene: TRBV5-5; len: 13; abundance: few; CDR3nt: TGTGCCAGCAGCTGGGACACGATTTGGCCCCAGCATTTT; CDR3aa: CASSWDTIWPQHF
d_gene: TRBD1; j_gene: TRBJ1-5; v_gene: TRBV4-1; len: 15; abundance: many; CDR3nt: TGCGCCAGCAGCCAAGCCGGGACAGGGCATCAGCCCCAGCATTTT; CDR3aa: CASSQAGTGHQPQHF
d_gene: -; j_gene: TRBJ2-5; v_gene: TRBV28; len: 10; abundance: -; CDR3nt: TGTGCCACCCTGTATGAGACCCAGTACTTC; CDR3aa: CATLYETQYF
d_gene: TRBD1; j_gene: TRBJ2-1; v_gene: TRBV3-1; len: 15; abundance: -; CDR3nt: TGTGCCAGCAGCCAGGTGGGACAGGGGGGGCGGGAGCAGTTCTTC; CDR3aa: CASSQVGQGGREQFF
d_gene: TRBD2; j_gene: TRBJ2-1; v_gene: TRBV25-1; len: 17; abundance: -; CDR3nt: TGTGCCAGCAGGTCTTTTGGGACTAGCGGGAGGGCCAATGAGCAGTTCTTC; CDR3aa: CASRSFGTSGRANEQFF
d_gene: -; j_gene: TRBJ2-7; v_gene: TRBV4-1; len: 15; abundance: -; CDR3nt: TGCGCCAGCAGCCAAGAAGGACGGCGGCTCTACGAGCAGTACTTC; CDR3aa: CASSQEGRRLYEQYF
d_gene: TRBD2; j_gene: TRBJ2-7; v_gene: TRBV29-1; len: 12; abundance: -; CDR3nt: TGCAGCGCCCACGGGACTACCTACGAGCAGTACTTC; CDR3aa: CSAHGTTYEQYF
d_gene: -; j_gene: TRBJ2-1; v_gene: TRBV2; len: 18; abundance: many; CDR3nt: TGTGCCAGCAGTGACGTGGCGGGACTGAGAGAGGTATACAATGAGCAGTTCTTC; CDR3aa: CASSDVAGLREVYNEQFF
d_gene: TRBD1; j_gene: TRBJ1-2; v_gene: TRBV12-3/TRBV12-4; len: 14; abundance: -; CDR3nt: TGTGCCAGCACCCAGGGGGCGCGGGTCTATGGCTACACCTTC; CDR3aa: CASTQGARVYGYTF
d_gene: TRBD1; j_gene: TRBJ1-2; v_gene: TRBV7-2; len: 17; abundance: few; CDR3nt: TGTGCCAGCAGCTTAGTACAGGGGGAGGGGATGGTAGGTGGCTACACCTTC; CDR3aa: CASSLVQGEGMVGGYTF
d_gene: TRBD1; j_gene: TRBJ1-6; v_gene: TRBV5-1; len: 16; abundance: few; CDR3nt: TGCGCCAGCAGCTTGGCCTTGGGACAGCTAAATTCACCCCTCCACTTT; CDR3aa: CASSLALGQLNSPLHF
d_gene: TRBD2; j_gene: TRBJ2-7; v_gene: TRBV5-1; len: 15; abundance: few; CDR3nt: TGCGCCAGCAGCCAAGCCGCGGGAGGGCCTTACGAGCAGTACTTC; CDR3aa: CASSQAAGGPYEQYF
d_gene: TRBD1; j_gene: TRBJ2-2; v_gene: TRBV9; len: 16; abundance: -; CDR3nt: TGTGCCAGCAGCGGAGAGGCAGGGGGTTACATCGGGGAGCTGTTTTTT; CDR3aa: CASSGEAGGYIGELFF
d_gene: -; j_gene: TRBJ2-5; v_gene: TRBV7-9; len: 17; abundance: -; CDR3nt: TGTGCCAGCAGCCACTTACCTGGTAGAGGGGGCCAAGAGACCCAGTACTTC; CDR3aa: CASSHLPGRGGQETQYF
d_gene: TRBD2; j_gene: TRBJ2-1; v_gene: TRBV29-1; len: 15; abundance: many; CDR3nt: TGCAGCGTCCCAAGGTCTAGCGGGACTTTTAATGAGCAGTTCTTC; CDR3aa: CSVPRSSGTFNEQFF
d_gene: -; j_gene: TRBJ1-3; v_gene: TRBV20-1; len: 11; abundance: many; CDR3nt: TGCAGTGCTAGACAGTCTGGGACCATATATTTT; CDR3aa: CSARQSGTIYF
d_gene: -; j_gene: TRBJ2-1; v_gene: TRBV6-2/TRBV6-3; len: 17; abundance: many; CDR3nt: TGTGCCAGCGCAGGCGGAGTTTTACAAGGTAGCTACAATGAGCAGTTCTTC; CDR3aa: CASAGGVLQGSYNEQFF
d_gene: -; j_gene: TRBJ2-1; v_gene: TRBV20-1; len: 15; abundance: many; CDR3nt: TGCAGTGCCAGTGGCGGCCCGATTCTATACAATGAGCAGTTCTTC; CDR3aa: CSASGGPILYNEQFF
d_gene: TRBD2; j_gene: TRBJ2-2; v_gene: TRBV6-1; len: 14; abundance: -; CDR3nt: TGTGCCACCGGCAGCGGGGGTTACACCGGGGAGCTGTTTTTT; CDR3aa: CATGSGGYTGELFF
d_gene: TRBD2; j_gene: TRBJ2-1; v_gene: TRBV20-1; len: 15; abundance: -; CDR3nt: TGCAGTGCTCGAAGTAGCGGGAGGGCCCGCAATGAGCAGTTCTTC; CDR3aa: CSARSSGRARNEQFF
d_gene: -; j_gene: TRBJ2-1; v_gene: TRBV29-1; len: 10; abundance: few; CDR3nt: TGCAGCGTCGGGTACAATGAGCAGTTCTTC; CDR3aa: CSVGYNEQFF
d_gene: -; j_gene: TRBJ1-1; v_gene: TRBV7-3; len: 13; abundance: many; CDR3nt: TGTGCCAGCAGCTTATTAGGGGACACTGAAGCTTTCTTT; CDR3aa: CASSLLGDTEAFF
d_gene: TRBD1; j_gene: TRBJ2-7; v_gene: TRBV5-1; len: 15; abundance: many; CDR3nt: TGCGCCAGCACACACCGTCCCGGGACAGACTACGAGCAGTACTTC; CDR3aa: CASTHRPGTDYEQYF
d_gene: -; j_gene: TRBJ1-2; v_gene: TRBV6-5; len: 12; abundance: -; CDR3nt: TGTGCCAGCAGAATACCAAACTATGGCTACACCTTC; CDR3aa: CASRIPNYGYTF
d_gene: -; j_gene: TRBJ1-4; v_gene: TRBV11-2; len: 14; abundance: many; CDR3nt: TGTGCCAGCAGCTTACACCCAAAGGGGGAAAAACTGTTTTTT; CDR3aa: CASSLHPKGEKLFF
d_gene: -; j_gene: TRBJ2-3; v_gene: TRBV4-2; len: 14; abundance: -; CDR3nt: TGTGCCAGCAGCCAAGATTTGCTATGGGATACGCAGTATTTT; CDR3aa: CASSQDLLWDTQYF
d_gene: -; j_gene: TRBJ1-5; v_gene: TRBV6-2/TRBV6-3; len: 13; abundance: many; CDR3nt: TGTGCCAGCAGTCGGGACAGCAATCAGCCCCAGCATTTT; CDR3aa: CASSRDSNQPQHF
d_gene: -; j_gene: TRBJ2-7; v_gene: TRBV6-5; len: 15; abundance: -; CDR3nt: TGTGCCAGCAGTTACTCGGAACAGGTACCCTACGAGCAGTACTTC; CDR3aa: CASSYSEQVPYEQYF
d_gene: TRBD1; j_gene: TRBJ2-2; v_gene: TRBV24-1; len: 18; abundance: -; CDR3nt: TGTGCCACCAGTGATCTCAAGACAGGGGGCGGACGAGGAGGGGGGCTGTTTTTT; CDR3aa: CATSDLKTGGGRGGGLFF
d_gene: -; j_gene: TRBJ1-5; v_gene: TRBV19; len: 14; abundance: many; CDR3nt: TGTGCCAGTAGTAGTAGTGGCGGCAATCAGCCCCAGCATTTT; CDR3aa: CASSSSGGNQPQHF
d_gene: -; j_gene: TRBJ2-1; v_gene: TRBV10-3; len: 14; abundance: few; CDR3nt: TGTGCCATCAGAACCGACAGAAACTACAATGAGCAGTTCTTC; CDR3aa: CAIRTDRNYNEQFF
d_gene: TRBD1; j_gene: TRBJ2-5; v_gene: TRBV29-1; len: 12; abundance: many; CDR3nt: TGCAGCGGCGCAGGGGGCCTGGAGACCCAGTACTTC; CDR3aa: CSGAGGLETQYF
d_gene: -; j_gene: TRBJ2-1; v_gene: TRBV7-2; len: 14; abundance: -; CDR3nt: TGTGCCAGCAGCTTAGCCGCAACCTACAATGAGCAGTTCTTC; CDR3aa: CASSLAATYNEQFF
d_gene: -; j_gene: TRBJ1-4; v_gene: TRBV29-1; len: 13; abundance: -; CDR3nt: TGCAGCGTTGAGGAGGTCACGGGGGAAAAACTGTTTTTT; CDR3aa: CSVEEVTGEKLFF
d_gene: -; j_gene: TRBJ2-1; v_gene: TRBV7-9; len: 14; abundance: -; CDR3nt: TGTGCCAGCAGCCACCGCTCGAGGCGCAATGAGCAGTTCTTC; CDR3aa: CASSHRSRRNEQFF
d_gene: TRBD1; j_gene: TRBJ2-7; v_gene: TRBV15; len: 16; abundance: many; CDR3nt: TGTGCCACCAGCAGAATAGGACAGGGGGCGCGGTACGAGCAGTACTTC; CDR3aa: CATSRIGQGARYEQYF
d_gene: -; j_gene: TRBJ2-7; v_gene: TRBV10-3; len: 14; abundance: -; CDR3nt: TGTGCCATCAGACCGACAGGCAGCTCCTACGAGCAGTACTTC; CDR3aa: CAIRPTGSSYEQYF
d_gene: TRBD2; j_gene: TRBJ2-7; v_gene: TRBV5-1; len: 16; abundance: few; CDR3nt: TGCGCCAGCAGCCGTTCCGTGGGAGGGGCTTCCTACGAGCAGTACTTC; CDR3aa: CASSRSVGGASYEQYF
d_gene: -; j_gene: TRBJ1-2; v_gene: TRBV7-2; len: 13; abundance: -; CDR3nt: TGTGCCAGCAGCTTAAACGGTTTAAGGGGCTACACCTTC; CDR3aa: CASSLNGLRGYTF
d_gene: -; j_gene: TRBJ2-1; v_gene: TRBV28; len: 15; abundance: few; CDR3nt: TGTGCCAGCAGTTTATCGCGGGAATTCATCGATGAGCAGTTCTTC; CDR3aa: CASSLSREFIDEQFF
d_gene: -; j_gene: TRBJ2-1; v_gene: TRBV7-2; len: 15; abundance: -; CDR3nt: TGTGCCAGCAGCCCCTCCAGCGGAGCGTACAATGAGCAGTTCTTC; CDR3aa: CASSPSSGAYNEQFF